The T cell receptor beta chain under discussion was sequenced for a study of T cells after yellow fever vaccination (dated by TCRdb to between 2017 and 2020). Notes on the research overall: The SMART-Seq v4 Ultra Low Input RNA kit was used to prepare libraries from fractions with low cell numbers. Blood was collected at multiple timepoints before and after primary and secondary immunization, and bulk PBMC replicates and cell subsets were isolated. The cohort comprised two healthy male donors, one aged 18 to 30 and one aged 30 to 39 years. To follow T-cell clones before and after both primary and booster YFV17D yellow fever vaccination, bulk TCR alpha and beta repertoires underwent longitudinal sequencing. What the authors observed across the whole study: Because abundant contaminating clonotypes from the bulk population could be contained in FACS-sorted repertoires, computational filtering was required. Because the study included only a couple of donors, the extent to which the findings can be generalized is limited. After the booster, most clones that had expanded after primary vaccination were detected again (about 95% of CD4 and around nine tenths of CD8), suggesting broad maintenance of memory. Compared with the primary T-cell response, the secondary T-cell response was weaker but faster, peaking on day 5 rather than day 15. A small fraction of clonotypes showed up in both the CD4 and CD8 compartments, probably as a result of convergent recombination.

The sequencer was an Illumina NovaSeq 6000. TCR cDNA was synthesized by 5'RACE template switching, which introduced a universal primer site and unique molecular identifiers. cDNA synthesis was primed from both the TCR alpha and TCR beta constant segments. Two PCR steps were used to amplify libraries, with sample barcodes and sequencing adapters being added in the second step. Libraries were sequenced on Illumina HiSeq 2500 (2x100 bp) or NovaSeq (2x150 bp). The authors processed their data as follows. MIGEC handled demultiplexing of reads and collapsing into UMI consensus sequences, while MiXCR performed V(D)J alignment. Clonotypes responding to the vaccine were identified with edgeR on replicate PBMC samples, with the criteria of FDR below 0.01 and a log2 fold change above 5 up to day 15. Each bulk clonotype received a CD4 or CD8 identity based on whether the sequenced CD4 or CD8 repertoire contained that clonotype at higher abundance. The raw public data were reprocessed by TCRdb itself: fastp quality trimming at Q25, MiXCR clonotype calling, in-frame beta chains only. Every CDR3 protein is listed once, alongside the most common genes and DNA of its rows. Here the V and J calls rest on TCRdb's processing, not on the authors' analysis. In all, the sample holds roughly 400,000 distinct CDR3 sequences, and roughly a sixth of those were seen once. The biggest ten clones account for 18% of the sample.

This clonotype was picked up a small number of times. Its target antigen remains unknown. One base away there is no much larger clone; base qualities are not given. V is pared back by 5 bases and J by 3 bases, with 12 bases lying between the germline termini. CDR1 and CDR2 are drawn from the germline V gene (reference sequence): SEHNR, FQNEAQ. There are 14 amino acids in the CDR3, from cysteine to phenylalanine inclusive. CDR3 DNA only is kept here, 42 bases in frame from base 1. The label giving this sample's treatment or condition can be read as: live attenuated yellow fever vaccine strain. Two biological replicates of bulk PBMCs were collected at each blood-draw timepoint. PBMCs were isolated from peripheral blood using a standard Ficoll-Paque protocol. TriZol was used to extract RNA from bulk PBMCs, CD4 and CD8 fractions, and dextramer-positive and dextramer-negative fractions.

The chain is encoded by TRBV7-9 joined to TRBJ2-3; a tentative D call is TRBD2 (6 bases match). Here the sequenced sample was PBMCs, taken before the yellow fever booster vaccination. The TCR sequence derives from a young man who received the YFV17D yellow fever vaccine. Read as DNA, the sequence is TGTGCCAGCAGCCGAGTTCGGGGGACAGATACGCAGTATTTT. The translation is CASSRVRGTDTQYF.